This T cell receptor (beta chain) was sequenced for a study of T cells in Graves' hyperthyroidism and ophthalmopathy. Stable disease denoted Graves' hyperthyroidism without ophthalmopathy progression within 18 months. Each diagnosis was grounded in clinical symptoms, serum thyroxine and TRAb, thyroid ultrasound, and orbital computed tomography. The V and J ends lost 5 bases and 6 bases, in that order; junction bases with no gene match: 11. Germline V lookup: CDR1 MNHNS, CDR2 SASEGT. This CDR3 spans 18 amino acids. General study points: The model forecast ophthalmopathy, anticipating it by a median roughly 6 months before onset. Separating ophthalmopathy from stable hyperthyroidism was achieved by a 13 V-J model.

Turning to this clonotype: Its antigen is not identified.

Authors of the study amplified TCR beta CDR3 regions from RNA transcripts. HTBI primers were used for first-round RT-PCR of the TCR CDR3. Each CDR3 protein is one row after TCRdb ran MiXCR on the multiplex PCR reads. The table shows some 560,000 distinct CDR3 sequences, with 15% to 19% occurring only once. The chain employs TRBV6-1 and TRBJ2-3; 16 bases map to TRBD2. This TCR derives from a woman aged 25 to 39 with Graves' hyperthyroidism. The sequenced sample was blood. The CDR3 region has the DNA TGTGCCAGCAGTCAAGGGACTAGCGGGAGGGGCTCGCTGGATACGCAGTATTTT. This codes for CASSQGTSGRGSLDTQYF.